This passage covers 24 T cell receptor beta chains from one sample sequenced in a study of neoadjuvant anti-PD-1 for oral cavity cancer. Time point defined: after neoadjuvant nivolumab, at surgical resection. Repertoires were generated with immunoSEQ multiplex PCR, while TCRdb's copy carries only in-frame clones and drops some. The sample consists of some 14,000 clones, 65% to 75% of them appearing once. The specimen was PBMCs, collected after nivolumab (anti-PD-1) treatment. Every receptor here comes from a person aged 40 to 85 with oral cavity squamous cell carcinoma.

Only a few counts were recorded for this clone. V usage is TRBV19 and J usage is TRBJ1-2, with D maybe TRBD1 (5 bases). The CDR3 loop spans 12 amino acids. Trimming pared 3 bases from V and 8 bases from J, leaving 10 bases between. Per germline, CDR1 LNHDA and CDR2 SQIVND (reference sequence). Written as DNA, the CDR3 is TGTGCCAGTAGTATCGGAGGGGACGGCTACACCTTC. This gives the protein CASSIGGDGYTF.

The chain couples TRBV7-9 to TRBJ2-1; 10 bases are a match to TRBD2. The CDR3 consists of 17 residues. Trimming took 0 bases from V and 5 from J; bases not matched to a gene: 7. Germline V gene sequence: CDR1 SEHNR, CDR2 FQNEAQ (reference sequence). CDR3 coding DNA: TGTGCCAGCAGCTTAGCCTCCGGGACTAGCGAGAACAATGAGCAGTTCTTC. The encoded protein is CASSLASGTSENNEQFF. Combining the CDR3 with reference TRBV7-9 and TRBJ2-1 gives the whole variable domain DTGVSQNPRHKITKRGQNVTFRCDPISEHNRLYWYRQTLGQGPEFLTYFQNEAQLEKSRLLSDRFSAERPKGSFSTLEIQRTEQGDSAMYLCASSLASGTSENNEQFFGPGTRLTVL.

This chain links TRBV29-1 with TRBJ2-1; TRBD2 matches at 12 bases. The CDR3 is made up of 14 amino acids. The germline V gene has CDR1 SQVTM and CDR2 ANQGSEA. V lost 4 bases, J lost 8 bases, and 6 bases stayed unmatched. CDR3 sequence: CSVVLSSGRDEQFF. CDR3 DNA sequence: TGCAGCGTTGTTCTCTCTAGCGGGAGGGATGAGCAGTTCTTC.

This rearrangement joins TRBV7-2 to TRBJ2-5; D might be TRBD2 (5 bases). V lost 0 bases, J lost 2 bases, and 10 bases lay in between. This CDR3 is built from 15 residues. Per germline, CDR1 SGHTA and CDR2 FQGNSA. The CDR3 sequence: CASSLARANQETQYF. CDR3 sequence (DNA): TGTGCCAGCAGCTTAGCGCGGGCAAATCAAGAGACCCAGTACTTC.

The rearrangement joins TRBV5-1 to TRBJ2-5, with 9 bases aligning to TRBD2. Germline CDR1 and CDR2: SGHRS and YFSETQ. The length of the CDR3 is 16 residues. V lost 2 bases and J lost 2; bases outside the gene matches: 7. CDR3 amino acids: CASSFGLAGLQETQYF. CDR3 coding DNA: TGCGCCAGCAGCTTTGGTCTAGCGGGACTACAAGAGACCCAGTACTTC.

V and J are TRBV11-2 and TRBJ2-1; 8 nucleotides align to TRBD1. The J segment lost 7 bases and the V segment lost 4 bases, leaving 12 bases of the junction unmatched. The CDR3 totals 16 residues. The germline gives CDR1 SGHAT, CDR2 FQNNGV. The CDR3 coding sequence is TGTGCCAGCAGCTCTCGGAGGGCAGGGGGCGCGAATGAGCAGTTCTTC. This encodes CASSSRRAGGANEQFF.

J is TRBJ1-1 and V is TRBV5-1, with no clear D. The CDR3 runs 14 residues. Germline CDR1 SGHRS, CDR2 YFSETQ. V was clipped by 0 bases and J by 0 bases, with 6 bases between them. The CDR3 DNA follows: TGCGCCAGCAGCTTGGCCTTCATGAACACTGAAGCTTTCTTT. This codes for CASSLAFMNTEAFF.

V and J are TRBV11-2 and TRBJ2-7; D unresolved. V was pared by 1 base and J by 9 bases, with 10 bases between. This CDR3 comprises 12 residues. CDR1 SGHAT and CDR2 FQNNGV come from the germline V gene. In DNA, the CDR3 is TGTGCCAGCAGCTTAGGGCAGGTTTGGCAGTACTTC. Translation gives CASSLGQVWQYF.

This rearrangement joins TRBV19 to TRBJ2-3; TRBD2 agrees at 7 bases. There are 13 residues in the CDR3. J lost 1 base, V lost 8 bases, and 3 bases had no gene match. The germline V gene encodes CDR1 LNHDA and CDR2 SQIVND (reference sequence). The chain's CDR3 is CASSLAGTDTQYF. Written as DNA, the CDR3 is TGTGCCAGTTCCCTAGCGGGCACAGATACGCAGTATTTT.

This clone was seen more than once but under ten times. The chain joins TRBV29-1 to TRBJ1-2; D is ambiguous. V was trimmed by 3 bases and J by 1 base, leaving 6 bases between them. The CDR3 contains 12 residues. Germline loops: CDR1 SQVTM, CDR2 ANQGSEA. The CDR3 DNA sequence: TGCAGCGTTGAGACACTTAACTATGGCTACACCTTC. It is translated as CSVETLNYGYTF.

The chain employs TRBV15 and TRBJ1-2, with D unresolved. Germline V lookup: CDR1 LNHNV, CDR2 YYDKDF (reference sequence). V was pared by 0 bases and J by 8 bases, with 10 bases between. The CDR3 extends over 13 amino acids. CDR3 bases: TGTGCCACCAGCAGAGATGCCGGATTGGGCTACACCTTC. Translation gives CATSRDAGLGYTF.

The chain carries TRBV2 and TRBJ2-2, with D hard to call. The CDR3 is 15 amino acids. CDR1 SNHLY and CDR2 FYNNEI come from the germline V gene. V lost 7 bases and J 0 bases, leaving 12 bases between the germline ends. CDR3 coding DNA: TGTGCCAGCACCGCTAGTCTATCGAACACCGGGGAGCTGTTTTTT. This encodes CASTASLSNTGELFF.

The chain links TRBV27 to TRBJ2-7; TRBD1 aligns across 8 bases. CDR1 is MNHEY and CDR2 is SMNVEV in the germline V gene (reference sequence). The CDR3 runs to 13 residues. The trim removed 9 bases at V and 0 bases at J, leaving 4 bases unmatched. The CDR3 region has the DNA TGTGCCAGTTCGGGGACAGGCTCCTACGAGCAGTACTTC. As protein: CASSGTGSYEQYF.

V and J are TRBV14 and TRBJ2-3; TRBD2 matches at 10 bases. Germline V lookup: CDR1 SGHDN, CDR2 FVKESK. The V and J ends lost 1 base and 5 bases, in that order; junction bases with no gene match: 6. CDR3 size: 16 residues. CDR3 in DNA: TGTGCCAGCAGCCAAGGGGAGCTAGCGGGAGTAGATACGCAGTATTTT. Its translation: CASSQGELAGVDTQYF.

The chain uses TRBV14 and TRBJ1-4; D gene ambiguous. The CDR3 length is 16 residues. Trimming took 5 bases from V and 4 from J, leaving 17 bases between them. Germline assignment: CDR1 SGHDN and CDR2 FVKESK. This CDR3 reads CASSLTLGSVNEKLFF. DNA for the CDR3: TGTGCCAGCAGCTTAACCCTGGGCTCAGTTAATGAAAAACTGTTTTTT.

This CDR3 reads CASRPWGEEVSYEQYF. The CDR3 nucleotides are TGTGCCAGCAGACCGTGGGGGGAAGAAGTCTCCTACGAGCAGTACTTC. This rearrangement joins TRBV28 to TRBJ2-7; D is possibly TRBD2 (6 bases). CDR1 is MDHEN and CDR2 is SYDVKM in the germline V gene. Trimming pared 6 bases from V and 0 bases from J, leaving 18 bases between. The CDR3 sequence is 16 residues long.

CDR3 protein: CASSQEEFSSYEQYF. Written as DNA, the CDR3 is TGCGCCAGCAGCCAGGAAGAGTTTTCTTCCTACGAGCAGTACTTC. V and J are TRBV4-1 and TRBJ2-7; no clear D. The germline CDR1 and CDR2 sequences are MGHRA and YSYEKL. This CDR3 contains 15 residues. V was cut by 3 bases and J by 1 base, with 13 bases left in between.

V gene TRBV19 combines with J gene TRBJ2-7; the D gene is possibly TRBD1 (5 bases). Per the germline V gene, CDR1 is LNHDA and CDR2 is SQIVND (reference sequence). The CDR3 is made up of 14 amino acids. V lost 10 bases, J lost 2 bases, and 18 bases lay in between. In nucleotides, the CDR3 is TGTGCCACCAGGGCAGGGTCCTTACCCTACGAGCAGTACTTC. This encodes CATRAGSLPYEQYF.

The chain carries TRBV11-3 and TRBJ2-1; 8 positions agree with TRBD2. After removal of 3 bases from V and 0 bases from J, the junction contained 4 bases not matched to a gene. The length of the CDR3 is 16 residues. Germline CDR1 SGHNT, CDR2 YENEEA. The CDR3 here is CASSFGGASSYNEQFF. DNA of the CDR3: TGTGCCAGCAGCTTCGGGGGGGCAAGCTCCTACAATGAGCAGTTCTTC.

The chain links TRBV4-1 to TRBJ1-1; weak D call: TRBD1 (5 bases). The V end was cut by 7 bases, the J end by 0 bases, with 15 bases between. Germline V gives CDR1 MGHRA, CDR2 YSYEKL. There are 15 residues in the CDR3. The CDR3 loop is CASMSAGGMNTEAFF. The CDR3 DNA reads TGCGCCAGCATGTCTGCGGGGGGAATGAACACTGAAGCTTTCTTT.

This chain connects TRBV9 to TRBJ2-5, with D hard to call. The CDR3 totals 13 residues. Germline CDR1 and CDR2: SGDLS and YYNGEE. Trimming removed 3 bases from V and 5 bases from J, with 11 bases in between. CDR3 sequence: CASSDGLWETQYF. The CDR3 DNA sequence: TGTGCCAGCAGCGATGGATTGTGGGAGACCCAGTACTTC.

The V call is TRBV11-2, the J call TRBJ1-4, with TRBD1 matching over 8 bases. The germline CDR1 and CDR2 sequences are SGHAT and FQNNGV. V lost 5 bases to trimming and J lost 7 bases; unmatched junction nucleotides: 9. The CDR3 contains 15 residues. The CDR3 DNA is TGTGCCAGCAGCGCGCAGACAGGGGAGGGTGAAAAACTGTTTTTT. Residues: CASSAQTGEGEKLFF.

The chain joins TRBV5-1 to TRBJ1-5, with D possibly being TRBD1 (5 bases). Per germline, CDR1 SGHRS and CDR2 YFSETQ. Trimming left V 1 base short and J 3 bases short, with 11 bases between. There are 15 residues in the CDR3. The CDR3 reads CASSLSGFPNQPQHF. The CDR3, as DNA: TGCGCCAGCAGCTTGTCAGGGTTCCCCAATCAGCCCCAGCATTTT.

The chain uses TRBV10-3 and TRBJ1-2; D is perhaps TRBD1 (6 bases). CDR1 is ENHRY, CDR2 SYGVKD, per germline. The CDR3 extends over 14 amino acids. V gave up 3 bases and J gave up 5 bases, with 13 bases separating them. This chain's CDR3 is CAISETGGGYGYTF. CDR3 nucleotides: TGTGCCATCAGTGAAACAGGAGGGGGTTATGGCTACACCTTC.